This T cell receptor beta chain was sequenced for a study of cytomegalovirus exposure and HLA in healthy donors. With respect to this clone: Its specificity is not known.

The primer mix had 60 Vbeta and 13 Jbeta primers. Sequencing was performed with immunoSEQ multiplex PCR; in TCRdb, only in-frame clones are kept and a portion is missing. The table records under 130,000 clones, 60% to 70% of them present only once. General study findings and limits: Association of 16,951 TCR beta sequences with HLA alleles was found at 0.05 false discovery rate in a later analysis. A later analysis revealed that TCR association rates differed between HLA loci, peaking at DRB1 and bottoming out at HLA-C.

This TCR derives from a man aged 25 to 45 in good health and CMV-seropositive. Sequencing used PBMCs.

The CDR3 is CASSLGDRENTEAFF. CDR3 DNA sequence: TGTGCCAGCAGCCTGGGGGACAGGGAGAACACTGAAGCTTTCTTT. This chain links TRBV5-6 with TRBJ1-1; TRBD1 aligns across 9 bases. CDR1 is SGHDT, CDR2 YYEEEE, per germline. This CDR3 region has 15 residues. V shed 4 bases, J shed 1 base, and the junction held 5 bases outside the gene matches.